This T cell receptor beta chain was identified in a study of OX40 agonist ivuxolimab in advanced cancers. Study-wide context: Ivuxolimab doses were 0.01, 0.1, 0.3, 1.5, 3 or 10 mg/kg every 2 weeks. Three patients, one with hepatocellular carcinoma and two with cutaneous melanoma, responded partially. Points from the study as a whole: The average count of expanded clones was higher among CD8+ T cells than among CD4+.

The CDR3 loop spans 12 amino acids. From germline, CDR1 is SQVTM and CDR2 ANQGSEA. Trimming cost V 7 bases and J 4 bases, with 13 bases left between them. With autoimmune disease history or systemic immunosuppression, patients were excluded. This clone appeared a few times. What it binds is unknown. Sequencing used immunoSEQ multiplex PCR; TCRdb keeps in-frame clones, though not all of them. The sample shows tens of thousands of clones, 73% of them seen only once. The rearrangement uses TRBV29-1 and TRBJ1-1, with D uncertain. The sequence was obtained from an adult with an advanced solid tumor such as melanoma, head and neck, liver or kidney cancer. Source: CD4+ or CD8+ T cells sorted from blood, taken in a trial of the OX40 agonist ivuxolimab. In nucleotides, the CDR3 is TGCAGCGCCCCGTTGGGTGCCACTGAAGCTTTCTTT. As protein: CSAPLGATEAFF.